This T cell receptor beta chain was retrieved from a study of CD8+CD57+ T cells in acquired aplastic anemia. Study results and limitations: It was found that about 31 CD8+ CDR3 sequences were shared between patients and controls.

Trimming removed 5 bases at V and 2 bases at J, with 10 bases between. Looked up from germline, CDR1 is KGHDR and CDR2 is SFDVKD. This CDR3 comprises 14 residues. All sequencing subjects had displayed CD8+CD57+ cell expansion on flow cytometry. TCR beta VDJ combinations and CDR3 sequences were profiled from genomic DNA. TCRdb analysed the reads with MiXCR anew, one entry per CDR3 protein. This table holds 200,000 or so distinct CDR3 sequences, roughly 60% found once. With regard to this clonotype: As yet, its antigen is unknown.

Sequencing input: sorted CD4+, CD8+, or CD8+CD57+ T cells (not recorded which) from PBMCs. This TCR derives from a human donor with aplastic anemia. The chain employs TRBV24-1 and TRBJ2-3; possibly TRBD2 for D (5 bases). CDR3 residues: CATSGGHSTDTQYF. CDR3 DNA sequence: TGTGCCACCAGTGGAGGGCATTCCACAGATACGCAGTATTTT.